These 19 T cell receptor beta chains originate from one sample sequenced in a study of CD8 T cells in Susac syndrome. A quantity of about 0.5 to 1 ug RNA underwent reverse transcription using random hexamers. TCRdb itself ran the immunoSEQ multiplex PCR reads through MiXCR, one entry per CDR3 protein. The sample yields about 150,000 distinct CDR3 sequences, approximately 95% seen once. Material: CD4+ T cells from PBMCs. Source of these receptors: a human donor with multiple sclerosis.

The genes are TRBV4-2 and TRBJ2-5, with D perhaps TRBD2 (5 bases). The germline V and J ends were trimmed by 1 base and 3 bases, with 15 bases remaining between them. Germline values: CDR1 LGHNA, CDR2 YNFKEQ. The CDR3 spans 16 residues. CDR3 in amino acids: CASSQGVSGSEETQYF. CDR3 nucleotide sequence: TGTGCCAGCAGCCAAGGAGTAAGCGGATCGGAAGAGACCCAGTACTTC.

The V call is TRBV7-2, the J call TRBJ2-5; D is possibly TRBD1 (5 bases). The CDR3 length is 14 residues. The V and J ends lost 1 base and 5 bases respectively, with 11 bases between them. Germline V gives CDR1 SGHTA, CDR2 FQGNSA. In DNA form, the CDR3 reads TGTGCCAGCAGCTTAGGTCCAGGGATGGAGACCCAGTACTTC. Residues: CASSLGPGMETQYF. Based on the CDR3 plus reference TRBV7-2 and TRBJ2-5, the full variable domain is GAGVSQSPSNKVTEKGKDVELRCDPISGHTALYWYRQSLGQGLEFLIYFQGNSAPDKSGLPSDRFSAERTGGSVSTLTIQRTQQEDSAVYLCASSLGPGMETQYFGPGTRLLVL.

The chain uses TRBV23-1 and TRBJ2-3, with TRBD2 matching over 12 bases. TRBV23-1 falls under the ORF class, with uncertain function. V lost 3 bases to trimming and J lost 1 base; unmatched junction nucleotides: 20. This CDR3 contains 22 residues. DNA for the CDR3: TGCGCCAGCAGTCAGCGGTCCCGGGACGATGGACTAGCGGGAAGGGGCACAGATACGCAGTATTTT. Protein sequence: CASSQRSRDDGLAGRGTDTQYF.

The chain is built from TRBV29-1 and TRBJ2-5, with D possibly TRBD1 on 6 matching bases. V lost 5 bases and J 3 bases, leaving 10 bases between the germline ends. The CDR3 has 12 residues. In germline, CDR1 is SQVTM, CDR2 ANQGSEA. CDR3 bases: TGCAGCGTTCCGGGACATAAAGAGACCCAGTACTTC. Translating gives CSVPGHKETQYF.

This clonotype was counted a single time. The chain combines TRBV6-5 with TRBJ2-1; 9 bases are shared with TRBD2. This CDR3 spans 14 amino acids. Trimming at V came to 2 bases and at J to 7 bases, leaving 3 bases not matched to a gene. Germline V gene sequence: CDR1 MNHEY, CDR2 SVGAGI. The CDR3 DNA reads TGTGCCAGCAGTTACGGCGGGAGGGGGAATGAGCAGTTCTTC. Translation: CASSYGGRGNEQFF.

The genes are TRBV3-1 and TRBJ1-2; D is ambiguous. The CDR3 runs 13 residues. Trimming removed 2 bases from V and 5 bases from J, with 9 bases in between. The germline gives CDR1 LGHDT, CDR2 YNNKEL (reference sequence). This CDR3 reads CASSQQNHYGYTF. CDR3 bases: TGTGCCAGCAGCCAACAGAACCATTATGGCTACACCTTC.

The CDR3 spells CASSVGSGWANEKLFF. The CDR3, as DNA: TGTGCCAGCAGCGTAGGATCAGGTTGGGCTAATGAAAAACTGTTTTTT. The chain recombines TRBV9 with TRBJ1-4; D gene ambiguous. In germline, CDR1 is SGDLS, CDR2 YYNGEE. CDR3 size: 16 residues. V was pared by 0 bases and J by 3 bases, with 12 bases between.

This clonotype has a handful of counts. This rearrangement joins TRBV14 to TRBJ2-7; TRBD2 aligns across 10 bases. Germline CDR1 and CDR2: SGHDN and FVKESK. Trimming at V came to 4 bases and at J to 3 bases, leaving 3 bases not matched to a gene. This CDR3 is built from 14 residues. In nucleotides, the CDR3 is TGTGCCAGCAGCCCAGCGGGAGGGGGCTACGAGCAGTACTTC. Encoded protein: CASSPAGGGYEQYF.

The chain links TRBV9 to TRBJ1-2; D is perhaps TRBD1 (6 bases). The CDR3 runs 15 residues. CDR1 is SGDLS and CDR2 is YYNGEE in the germline V gene. The V end was cut by 3 bases, the J end by 2 bases, with 14 bases between. CDR3 sequence (DNA): TGTGCCAGCAGCGCGTCCGGACAGCCAAACTATGGCTACACCTTC. Its protein is CASSASGQPNYGYTF.

This clonotype was counted a single time. The V call is TRBV5-1, the J call TRBJ2-7; 7 nucleotides line up with TRBD2. V was pared by 3 bases and J by 6 bases, with 6 bases of the junction left unmatched. The CDR3 length is 13 residues. Germline V gives CDR1 SGHRS, CDR2 YFSETQ. CDR3 residues: CASSSTVAGEQYF. In DNA form, the CDR3 reads TGCGCCAGCAGCTCAACGGTAGCGGGCGAGCAGTACTTC.

The V call is TRBV5-1, the J call TRBJ1-1; D gene uncertain. Trimming left V 4 bases short and J 0 bases short, with 13 bases between. This CDR3 spans 15 amino acids. Germline-derived CDR1 and CDR2 are SGHRS and YFSETQ. CDR3 residues: CASSLGSDLNTEAFF. The CDR3 region has the DNA TGCGCCAGCAGCCTTGGTTCGGATTTGAACACTGAAGCTTTCTTT.

The CDR3 DNA reads TGTGCCAGCAGTTCTGGGAGGAACACTGAAGCTTTCTTT. It yields the protein CASSSGRNTEAFF. V usage is TRBV12-3 or TRBV12-4 and J usage is TRBJ1-1; D remains ambiguous. CDR3 length: 13 residues. V dropped 4 bases and J dropped 1 base, with 7 bases sitting between them.

The chain recombines TRBV20-1 with TRBJ2-7, with 7 bases identical to TRBD1. CDR1 is DFQATT and CDR2 is SNEGSKA in the germline V gene (reference sequence). The J segment lost 5 bases and the V segment lost 5 bases, leaving 6 bases of the junction unmatched. The CDR3 sequence is 12 residues long. This chain's CDR3 is CSALDRPNEQYF. The CDR3 bases are TGCAGTGCTTTGGACAGGCCAAACGAGCAGTACTTC.

V and J are TRBV3-1 and TRBJ2-6; weak D call: TRBD1 (5 bases). Deletions cut 6 bases from V and 4 bases from J, with 10 bases between. There are 14 residues in the CDR3. Germline CDR1 is LGHDT and CDR2 is YNNKEL (reference sequence). CDR3 DNA: TGTGCCAGCAGGAAGGGGTTGGGGGCCAACGTCCTGACTTTC. This sequence encodes CASRKGLGANVLTF. The full variable domain, rest sourced from reference TRBV3-1 and TRBJ2-6, is DTAVSQTPKYLVTQMGNDKSIKCEQNLGHDTMYWYKQDSKKFLKIMFSYNNKELIINETVPNRFSPKSPDKAHLNLHINSLELGDSAVYFCASRKGLGANVLTFGAGSRLTVL.

This clonotype was recorded only once. The rearrangement joins TRBV7-9 to TRBJ2-1; D perhaps matches TRBD2 (6 bases). V shed 1 base and J shed 5 bases, with 12 bases lying between them. Per germline, CDR1 SEHNR and CDR2 FQNEAQ (reference sequence). The CDR3 covers 15 residues. CDR3 amino acids: CASSLVRTTNNEQFF. CDR3 DNA: TGTGCCAGCAGCTTAGTGAGGACTACTAACAATGAGCAGTTCTTC.

DNA for the CDR3: TGTGCCAGCAGTTTCTCCCTGGCAGGGAACTCCTACGAGCAGTACTTC. Translated: CASSFSLAGNSYEQYF. This rearrangement joins TRBV12-3 or TRBV12-4 to TRBJ2-7, with D perhaps TRBD1 (5 bases). V was clipped by 3 bases and J by 0 bases, with 15 bases between them. The CDR3 is 16 amino acids.

The rearrangement joins TRBV24-1 to TRBJ2-3; D gene ambiguous. Germline loops: CDR1 KGHDR, CDR2 SFDVKD. The V gene lost 5 bases and the J gene lost 0 bases, with 2 bases spanning the gap. The CDR3 is 12 residues long. For the CDR3, the DNA is TGTGCCACCAGTGGTAGCACAGATACGCAGTATTTT. It is translated as CATSGSTDTQYF.

V usage is TRBV20-1 and J usage is TRBJ1-5, with 9 bases aligning to TRBD1. V lost 5 bases and J lost 0; bases outside the gene matches: 8. The CDR3 extends over 16 amino acids. Germline values: CDR1 DFQATT, CDR2 SNEGSKA (reference sequence). CDR3 sequence reads: CSAGTGTLYSNQPQHF. The CDR3 region has the DNA TGCAGTGCTGGGACAGGGACACTTTATAGCAATCAGCCCCAGCATTTT.

The chain recombines TRBV27 with TRBJ1-2; 7 nucleotides align to TRBD1. Germline trimming cut 8 bases from V and 8 bases from J; bases unmatched to any gene: 11. The germline CDR1 and CDR2 sequences are MNHEY and SMNVEV (reference sequence). The CDR3 spans 13 residues. CDR3 in amino acids: CASGQEVYAGYTF. CDR3 nucleotide sequence: TGTGCCAGCGGACAGGAAGTCTATGCGGGCTACACCTTC.